This passage covers 32 T cell receptor beta chains from one sample sequenced in a study of CD4 T cell repertoires in COVID-19. These memory T cells were uncultured and sequenced directly after ex vivo isolation. Profiling relied on immunoSEQ multiplex PCR, and the TCRdb table lists in-frame clones only, not all of them. The table includes 20,000 to 30,000 clones, over 90% detected once. Source: circulating follicular helper CD4+ T cells (cTfh) from blood, taken before the COVID-19 pandemic. The receptor source for this set is a human donor who had COVID-19.

This sequence joins TRBV4-2 and TRBJ2-1; D call uncertain. The CDR3 consists of 13 residues. Germline loops: CDR1 LGHNA, CDR2 YNFKEQ. V shed 0 bases and J shed 8 bases, with 8 bases lying between them. The CDR3 sequence: CASSQERNDEQFF. The CDR3 coding sequence is TGTGCCAGCAGCCAAGAGAGGAACGATGAGCAGTTCTTC.

The chain is built from TRBV5-4 and TRBJ1-3; tentatively, D is TRBD1 (6 bases). Germline CDR1 and CDR2: SGHNT and YYREEE (reference sequence). V was cut by 0 bases and J by 1 base, with 17 bases left in between. This CDR3 is built from 18 residues. The CDR3 region is CASSLEPTGSRSGNTIYF. DNA for the CDR3: TGTGCCAGCAGCTTGGAGCCAACAGGGTCGAGGTCTGGAAACACCATATATTTT.

This chain uses TRBV10-3 with TRBJ1-2, with unresolved D. V lost 8 bases to trimming and J lost 7 bases, with 17 bases between them. Per germline, CDR1 ENHRY and CDR2 SYGVKD. The CDR3 spans 13 residues. For the CDR3, the DNA is TGTGCCATCCGCGGGCAGGAGGTTGGTGGCTACACCTTC. Translating gives CAIRGQEVGGYTF.

This chain links TRBV5-8 with TRBJ2-7; D is possibly TRBD2 (6 bases). V dropped 7 bases and J dropped 0 bases, with 14 bases sitting between them. The CDR3 loop spans 14 amino acids. Germline CDR1 and CDR2: SGHTS and YDEGEE. CDR3 in amino acids: CASLKRASSYEQYF. For the CDR3, the DNA is TGTGCCAGCTTAAAGCGGGCCAGCTCCTACGAGCAGTACTTC.

The chain carries TRBV5-6 and TRBJ1-2, with D possibly being TRBD1 (5 bases). Trimming stripped 6 bases from V and 8 bases from J, with 17 bases between. This CDR3 region has 13 residues. CDR1 and CDR2 (germline): SGHDT, YYEEEE. CDR3 in amino acids: CASKGPSQGGYTF. In nucleotides, the CDR3 is TGTGCCAGCAAAGGCCCTTCGCAGGGAGGCTACACCTTC.

The rearrangement uses TRBV28 and TRBJ1-6, with D possibly matching TRBD1 (5 bases). The V end lost 7 bases, the J end lost 10 bases, and 17 bases lay between the germline ends. Germline CDR1 is MDHEN and CDR2 is SYDVKM. CDR3 length: 14 amino acids. The CDR3 region is CASTRQGGRSPLHF. The DNA for the CDR3 is TGTGCCAGCACCCGGCAGGGAGGGCGATCACCCCTCCACTTT.

This chain joins TRBV6-5 and TRBJ2-7; D is perhaps TRBD2 (6 bases). Germline assignment: CDR1 MNHEY and CDR2 SVGAGI. Between the trimmed V and J ends, which lost 5 bases and 2 bases, there was a span of 13 bases. The CDR3 contains 14 residues. This CDR3 reads CASSRDFKTYEQYF. Written as DNA, the CDR3 is TGTGCCAGCAGTAGGGACTTCAAAACCTACGAGCAGTACTTC.

J is TRBJ2-3 and V is TRBV2; D perhaps matches TRBD2 (5 bases). The V gene's germline CDR1 is SNHLY and CDR2 FYNNEI. V lost 2 bases to trimming and J lost 4 bases, with 16 bases between them. This CDR3 comprises 16 residues. This CDR3 reads CASSERGGEVPDTQYF. CDR3 nucleotides: TGTGCCAGCAGTGAACGCGGAGGCGAGGTTCCAGATACGCAGTATTTT.

The chain uses TRBV5-1 and TRBJ1-2, with D perhaps TRBD1 (5 bases). The ends were cut back, 1 base at V and 0 bases at J, with 10 bases in the middle. The CDR3 runs to 15 residues. Germline V lookup: CDR1 SGHRS, CDR2 YFSETQ. The CDR3 DNA reads TGCGCCAGCAGCTTGTCTCAGGGTTCTAACTATGGCTACACCTTC. Protein product: CASSLSQGSNYGYTF.

This clone was recorded a few times. The chain joins TRBV6-1 to TRBJ2-7; D may be TRBD2 (6 bases). This CDR3 has 13 amino acids. Germline V CDR1 and CDR2: MNHNS, SASEGT. The V and J ends lost 3 bases and 4 bases respectively, with 10 bases between them. The CDR3 region is CASSEDGGYEQYF. The CDR3 coding sequence is TGTGCCAGCAGTGAGGACGGAGGGTACGAGCAGTACTTC.

This rearrangement joins TRBV6-1 to TRBJ2-3, with 7 nucleotides matching TRBD2. Germline trimming cut 11 bases from V and 3 bases from J; bases unmatched to any gene: 8. This CDR3 comprises 13 residues. Germline CDR1 reads MNHNS; CDR2 reads SASEGT. This CDR3 is CAVKWGGTDTQYF. CDR3 nucleotides: TGTGCCGTCAAGTGGGGGGGAACAGATACGCAGTATTTT.

This clone was picked up one time. The V call is TRBV6-1, the J call TRBJ2-5, with 12 positions matching TRBD1. The CDR3 runs to 16 residues. Unmatched junction bases numbered 6, after V lost 2 bases and J lost 5 bases. The V gene's germline CDR1 is MNHNS and CDR2 SASEGT. The CDR3 loop is CASSEMGQGARETQYF. The DNA of the CDR3 is TGTGCCAGCAGTGAAATGGGACAGGGGGCGAGGGAGACCCAGTACTTC.

The V call is TRBV7-2, the J call TRBJ1-1; maybe TRBD1 (6 bases). V was cut by 4 bases and J by 3 bases, with 12 bases left in between. The V gene's germline CDR1 is SGHTA and CDR2 FQGNSA. CDR3 length: 14 residues. The CDR3 loop is CASSSPGAYTEAFF. CDR3 bases: TGTGCCAGCAGCTCCCCAGGGGCGTACACTGAAGCTTTCTTT.

The chain recombines TRBV2 with TRBJ2-5; 9 bases are shared with TRBD2. There are 15 residues in the CDR3. V lost 7 bases to trimming and J lost 5 bases; unmatched junction nucleotides: 11. Germline V gene sequence: CDR1 SNHLY, CDR2 FYNNEI. DNA of the CDR3: TGTGCCAGCACTTTGGGTCCAGCGGGGGGTGAGACCCAGTACTTC. The encoded protein is CASTLGPAGGETQYF.

The chain uses TRBV10-3 and TRBJ2-7; 10 bases are a match to TRBD1. V lost 10 bases to trimming and J lost 0 bases; unmatched junction nucleotides: 3. The CDR3 covers 13 residues. Germline V gives CDR1 ENHRY, CDR2 SYGVKD. The CDR3 region has the DNA TGTGCCACCGGACAGGGGGGCTCCTACGAGCAGTACTTC. It specifies CATGQGGSYEQYF.

This clone was observed once. This chain joins TRBV11-2 and TRBJ1-4, with D uncertain. CDR1 is SGHAT, CDR2 FQNNGV, per germline. The ends were cut back, 3 bases at V and 6 bases at J, with 11 bases in the middle. The CDR3 consists of 14 residues. CDR3 in amino acids: CASSFNRRDEKLFF. The CDR3 DNA reads as TGTGCCAGCAGCTTTAATCGAAGAGATGAAAAACTGTTTTTT.

This chain links TRBV30 with TRBJ2-7, with a possible D match to TRBD2 (5 bases). Germline-derived CDR1 and CDR2 are GTSNPN and SVGIG (reference sequence). The CDR3 covers 13 residues. Trimming pared 3 bases from V and 3 bases from J, leaving 12 bases between. CDR3: CAWRSPAGYEQYF. The CDR3 region has the DNA TGTGCCTGGAGGTCCCCGGCGGGCTACGAGCAGTACTTC.

DNA of the CDR3: TGCGCCAGTGGGGGGGGTTTCACAGATACGCAGTATTTT. This sequence encodes CASGGGFTDTQYF. This chain uses TRBV5-1 with TRBJ2-3; TRBD2 matches at 7 bases. CDR1 and CDR2 from the germline V gene are SGHRS and YFSETQ. The CDR3 contains 13 residues. V trimming: 8 bases; J trimming: 2 bases; junction bases outside the gene matches: 5. The complete variable domain, with remaining parts taken from reference TRBV5-1 and TRBJ2-3, reads KAGVTQTPRYLIKTRGQQVTLSCSPISGHRSVSWYQQTPGQGLQFLFEYFSETQRNKGNFPGRFSGRQFSNSRSEMNVSTLELGDSALYLCASGGGFTDTQYFGPGTRLTVL.

The chain is built from TRBV6-6 and TRBJ2-7; weak D call: TRBD2 (5 bases). CDR3 length: 9 residues. The germline V and J ends were trimmed by 8 bases and 9 bases, with 8 bases remaining between them. The germline gives CDR1 MNHNY, CDR2 SVGAGI (reference sequence). The CDR3 DNA reads TGTGCCAGCGGGGAGTTGCAGTACTTC. Its protein is CASGELQYF.

The rearrangement uses TRBV2 and TRBJ2-3; possible D gene TRBD2, 5 bases. V lost 8 bases and J lost 0, with 15 bases in between. Per germline, CDR1 SNHLY and CDR2 FYNNEI. CDR3 length: 15 residues. The CDR3 protein is CASEPERRSTDTQYF. CDR3 DNA sequence: TGTGCCAGCGAACCCGAGCGGAGGAGCACAGATACGCAGTATTTT.

This chain joins TRBV19 and TRBJ2-5, with a possible D match to TRBD1 (6 bases). This CDR3 has 14 residues. Trimming shortened V by 3 bases and J by 6 bases, and 14 bases separated the two germline ends. From germline, CDR1 is LNHDA and CDR2 SQIVND (reference sequence). The CDR3 DNA follows: TGTGCCAGTAGTATGGGGGCAGGGACAAAGACCCAGTACTTC. Protein: CASSMGAGTKTQYF.

The genes are TRBV11-2 and TRBJ2-7, with 9 positions matching TRBD2. The CDR3 totals 14 residues. Germline lookup yields CDR1 SGHAT and CDR2 FQNNGV. V lost 6 bases to trimming and J lost 2 bases; unmatched junction nucleotides: 5. CDR3 region: CASSVAGVTYEQYF. CDR3 sequence (DNA): TGTGCCAGCAGTGTAGCGGGGGTGACCTACGAGCAGTACTTC.

This chain connects TRBV28 to TRBJ2-2; D unresolved. The germline CDR1 and CDR2 sequences are MDHEN and SYDVKM. Deletions cut 10 bases from V and 0 bases from J, with 12 bases between. The CDR3 consists of 14 residues. This chain's CDR3 is CATIPHSNTGELFF. DNA for the CDR3: TGTGCCACCATTCCCCACTCGAACACCGGGGAGCTGTTTTTT.

The V call is TRBV5-4, the J call TRBJ2-3; a weak D match, TRBD2 (6 bases). CDR3 length: 16 residues. Germline V CDR1 and CDR2: SGHNT, YYREEE (reference sequence). V lost 10 bases to trimming and J lost 4 bases, with 25 bases between them. DNA for the CDR3: TGTGCCTGTCATCTGAGAGGCGAGAGGGAGGCAGATACGCAGTATTTT. Translation gives CACHLRGEREADTQYF. The full variable domain, rest sourced from reference TRBV5-4 and TRBJ2-3, is ETGVTQSPTHLIKTRGQQVTLRCSSQSGHNTVSWYQQALGQGPQFIFQYYREEENGRGNFPPRFSGLQFPNYSSELNVNALELDDSALYLCACHLRGEREADTQYFGPGTRLTVL.

The chain links TRBV30 to TRBJ2-2; perhaps TRBD2 as D (5 bases). Germline values: CDR1 GTSNPN, CDR2 SVGIG (reference sequence). Trimming pared 2 bases from V and 6 bases from J, leaving 10 bases between. The CDR3 length is 13 residues. DNA of the CDR3: TGTGCCTGGAGTCTAACTAGTGCCGGGGAGCTGTTTTTT. It specifies CAWSLTSAGELFF.

The rearrangement uses TRBV6-1 and TRBJ2-5; TRBD2 matches at 9 bases. Germline CDR1 reads MNHNS; CDR2 reads SASEGT. The V gene end was trimmed by 7 bases and the J gene end by 13 bases; junction bases not matched to a gene: 13. This CDR3 is built from 13 residues. Here the CDR3 reads CASKSTSGTAPYF. In nucleotides, the CDR3 is TGTGCCAGCAAGTCGACTAGCGGAACGGCGCCGTACTTC.

Points on this clone: Its ends do not fully match the called genes, so a read error is possible. V is TRBV7-8 and J is TRBJ2-7, with a possible D match to TRBD1 (5 bases). The germline V gene has CDR1 SGHVS and CDR2 FQNEAQ. The CDR3 spans 14 residues. The CDR3 DNA sequence: TGTGCCAGCAGCTTAGAAGGGGTGGGTTCTGCGAAGAACTTC. Protein product: CASSLEGVGSAKNF.

The gene calls are TRBV7-2 and TRBJ1-2; unclear D gene. Trimming took 5 bases from V and 8 from J, leaving 18 bases between them. The CDR3 contains 14 residues. Germline V lookup: CDR1 SGHTA, CDR2 FQGNSA. The CDR3 nucleotides are TGTGCCAGCAGCCACTCTGGCGGAGGGCGAGGCTACACCTTC. This codes for CASSHSGGGRGYTF. Complete variable domain (other parts from reference TRBV7-2 and TRBJ1-2): GAGVSQSPSNKVTEKGKDVELRCDPISGHTALYWYRQSLGQGLEFLIYFQGNSAPDKSGLPSDRFSAERTGGSVSTLTIQRTQQEDSAVYLCASSHSGGGRGYTFGSGTRLTVV.

This chain links TRBV5-1 with TRBJ2-7; 10 bases agree with TRBD1. This CDR3 has 14 amino acids. The germline V gene encodes CDR1 SGHRS and CDR2 YFSETQ. The V segment lost 3 bases and the J segment 6 bases; nucleotides outside the gene matches: 6. CDR3 in amino acids: CASSSGTGASEQYF. The DNA of the CDR3 is TGCGCCAGCAGCTCAGGGACAGGGGCGAGCGAGCAGTACTTC.

The genes are TRBV7-8 and TRBJ1-2; D is ambiguous. This CDR3 spans 14 amino acids. Germline-derived CDR1 and CDR2 are SGHVS and FQNEAQ. The V end lost 5 bases, the J end lost 8 bases, and 18 bases lay between the germline ends. For the CDR3, the DNA is TGTGCCAGCAGCAGATCGGGAGACTGGGAAGGCTACACCTTC. This codes for CASSRSGDWEGYTF.

The chain recombines TRBV19 with TRBJ1-2; 8 nucleotides line up with TRBD1. The germline V gene encodes CDR1 LNHDA and CDR2 SQIVND (reference sequence). V was clipped by 4 bases and J by 8 bases; unmatched bases: 6. This CDR3 comprises 13 residues. The CDR3 loop is CASSTQGAQGYTF. The DNA of the CDR3 is TGTGCCAGTAGTACGCAGGGGGCGCAAGGCTACACCTTC.

The sample holds one count of this clone. The chain uses TRBV6-5 and TRBJ2-7; the D gene is possibly TRBD1 (7 bases). Deletions cut 6 bases from V and 5 bases from J, with 20 bases between. From germline, CDR1 is MNHEY and CDR2 SVGAGI. The CDR3 runs to 15 residues. The CDR3 reads CASRPPRGEKDEQYF. The DNA of the CDR3 is TGTGCCAGCAGACCGCCCAGGGGGGAAAAAGACGAGCAGTACTTC.